Listed below are T cell receptor beta chains from one sample, sequenced in a study. Measured with immunoSEQ multiplex PCR; TCRdb has only the in-frame clones, and not every one. The table lists approximately 53,000 clones, approximately 93% of them singletons. The material sequenced was PBMCs. The receptors here all came from a man aged 35 to 55 with rheumatoid arthritis. CDR3s leave out the opening cysteine and the closing phenylalanine or tryptophan. The order of the fields is V gene, CDR3 protein.

V gene: TRBV5-4; CDR3 protein: ASSPGVTGAGELF
V gene: TRBV29-1; CDR3 protein: SVEDRVRGIEQF
V gene: TRBV2; CDR3 protein: ASRDRVYQPQH
V gene: TRBV4-3; CDR3 protein: ASSQDRSTDTQY
V gene: TRBV5-1; CDR3 protein: ASSSEGGLWDTQY
V gene: TRBV3-1/TRBV3-2; CDR3 protein: ASSQGEGSKTQY
V gene: TRBV6-5; CDR3 protein: ASVDGGGNQPQH
V gene: TRBV19; CDR3 protein: ASSMAGAGSEQF
V gene: TRBV28; CDR3 protein: ASSPGLYGYT
V gene: TRBV27; CDR3 protein: ASKQWGRVGYT
V gene: TRBV27; CDR3 protein: ASSLMAAINTEAF
V gene: TRBV6-1; CDR3 protein: ASSEVWQGGDSPLH
V gene: TRBV7-2; CDR3 protein: ASSRTLGYEQY
V gene: TRBV19; CDR3 protein: ASSISRGRTEAF
V gene: TRBV27; CDR3 protein: ASRGSGGYGYT
V gene: TRBV9; CDR3 protein: ASSVGVRAGYEQY
V gene: TRBV11-2; CDR3 protein: ASSPLPRGTGFSEQF
V gene: TRBV30; CDR3 protein: AWRTRREGETQY
V gene: TRBV15; CDR3 protein: ATSTENRVFGNTIY
V gene: TRBV7-8; CDR3 protein: ASSPKGTSGTASTDTQY
V gene: TRBV7-9; CDR3 protein: ASSPTGYGYT
V gene: TRBV9; CDR3 protein: ASSVAGQSQETQY
V gene: TRBV5-6; CDR3 protein: ASRTGRIYGYT
V gene: TRBV27; CDR3 protein: ASTYLNTLDNEQF
V gene: TRBV7-9; CDR3 protein: ASSLRQGSYNEQF
V gene: TRBV7-9; CDR3 protein: ASSPQGAGLVYYGYT
V gene: TRBV5-4; CDR3 protein: ASSSAQGASSYGYT
V gene: TRBV27; CDR3 protein: ASSSPTRRNEQF
V gene: TRBV14; CDR3 protein: ASSQEGRVYEQY
V gene: TRBV12-3/TRBV12-4; CDR3 protein: ASSLVVVTEAF
V gene: TRBV20-1; CDR3 protein: SASSTSGPSTDTQY
V gene: TRBV7-9; CDR3 protein: ASSLGGGLGEKLF
V gene: TRBV7-3; CDR3 protein: ASSPEVGEQF
V gene: TRBV2; CDR3 protein: ASSEPWTGREAF
V gene: TRBV6-5; CDR3 protein: ASTKRVGETQY
V gene: TRBV7-2; CDR3 protein: ASSLGRLAVYNEQF
V gene: TRBV20-1; CDR3 protein: SAPSRNQY